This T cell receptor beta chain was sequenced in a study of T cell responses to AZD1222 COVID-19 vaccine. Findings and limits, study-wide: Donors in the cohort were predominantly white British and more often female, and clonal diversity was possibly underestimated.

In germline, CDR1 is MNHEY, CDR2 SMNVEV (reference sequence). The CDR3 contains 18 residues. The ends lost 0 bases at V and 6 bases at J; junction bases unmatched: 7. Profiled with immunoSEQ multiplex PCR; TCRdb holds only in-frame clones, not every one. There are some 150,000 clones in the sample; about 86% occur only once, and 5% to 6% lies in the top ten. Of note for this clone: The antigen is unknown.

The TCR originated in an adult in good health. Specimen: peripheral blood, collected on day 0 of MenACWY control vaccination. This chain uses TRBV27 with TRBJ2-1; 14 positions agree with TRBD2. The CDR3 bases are TGTGCCAGCAGTTTATCCGGGACTAGCGGGAGACGTCCCAATGAGCAGTTCTTC. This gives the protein CASSLSGTSGRRPNEQFF.